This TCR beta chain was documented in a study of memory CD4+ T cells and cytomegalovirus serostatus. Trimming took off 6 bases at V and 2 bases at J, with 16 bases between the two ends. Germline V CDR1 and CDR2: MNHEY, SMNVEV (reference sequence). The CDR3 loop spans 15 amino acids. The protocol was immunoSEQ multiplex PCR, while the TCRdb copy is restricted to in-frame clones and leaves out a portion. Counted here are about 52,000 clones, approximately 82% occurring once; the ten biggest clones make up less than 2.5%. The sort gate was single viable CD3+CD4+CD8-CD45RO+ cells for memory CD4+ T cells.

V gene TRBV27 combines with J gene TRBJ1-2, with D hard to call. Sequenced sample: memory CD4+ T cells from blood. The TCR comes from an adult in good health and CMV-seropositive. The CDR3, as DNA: TGTGCCAGCAGGCTATTCAGTAATCAAAACTATGGCTACACCTTC. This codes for CASRLFSNQNYGYTF.